This T cell receptor (beta chain) was profiled in a study of tumor-infiltrating lymphocytes in oesophageal squamous cell carcinoma. TCRdb reprocessed the reads with MiXCR, giving one entry per CDR3 protein. Of 9,500 to 12,000 distinct CDR3 sequences detected, more than 55% appear once; the ten largest clones hold around 50%. This TCR was sampled from a female donor with esophageal squamous cell carcinoma. The sample was blood.

CDR3 sequence (DNA): TGTGCCAGCAGCTCAGGGACAGGGATTGAGAATGAGCAGTTCTTC. Its protein product is CASSSGTGIENEQFF. This chain joins TRBV7-3 and TRBJ2-1, with TRBD1 identical over 9 bases. V trimming: 4 bases; J trimming: 7 bases; junction bases outside the gene matches: 8. The V gene's germline CDR1 is SGHTA and CDR2 FQGTGA. The CDR3 length is 15 residues.